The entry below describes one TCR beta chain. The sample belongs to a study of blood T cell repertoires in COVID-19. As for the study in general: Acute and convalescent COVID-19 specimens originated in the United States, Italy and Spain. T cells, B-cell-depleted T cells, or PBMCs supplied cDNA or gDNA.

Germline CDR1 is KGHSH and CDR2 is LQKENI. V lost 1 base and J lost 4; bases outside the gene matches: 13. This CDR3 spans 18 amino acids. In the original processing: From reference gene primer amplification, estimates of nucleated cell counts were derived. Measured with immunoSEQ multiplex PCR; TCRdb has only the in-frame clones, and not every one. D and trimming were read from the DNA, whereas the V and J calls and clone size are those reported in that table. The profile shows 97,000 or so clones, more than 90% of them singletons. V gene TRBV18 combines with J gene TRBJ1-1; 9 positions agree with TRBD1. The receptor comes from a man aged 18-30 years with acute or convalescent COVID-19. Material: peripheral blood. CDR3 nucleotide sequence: TGTGCCAGCTCACCACTCGTTCCGGGACAGGGAGACTTCACTGAAGCTTTCTTT. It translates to CASSPLVPGQGDFTEAFF.